The 23 T cell receptor beta chains reported below all come from one sample, sequenced in a study of T cell responses to AZD1222 COVID-19 vaccine. Sequencing was performed with immunoSEQ multiplex PCR; in TCRdb, only in-frame clones are kept and a portion is missing. The sample holds 200,000 to 250,000 clones, about 93% seen once. Specimen: peripheral blood, collected on day 0 of MenACWY control vaccination. The source is an adult in good health.

This chain uses TRBV10-3 with TRBJ2-5; 7 nucleotides align to TRBD1. Germline V gene lookup returns CDR1 ENHRY and CDR2 SYGVKD. This CDR3 is built from 12 residues. The ends lost 3 bases at V and 5 bases at J; junction bases unmatched: 0. CDR3 coding DNA: TGTGCCATCAGTGAAGGGGGCGAGACCCAGTACTTC. It codes for CAISEGGETQYF.

The V call is TRBV6-4, the J call TRBJ2-3; D perhaps matches TRBD1 (6 bases). The germline V gene encodes CDR1 MRHNA and CDR2 SNTAGT. The CDR3 consists of 15 residues. The V gene lost 5 bases and the J gene lost 3 bases, with 15 bases spanning the gap. The CDR3 coding sequence is TGTGCCAGCAGTCCCCAATCCCAGGGGACAGATACGCAGTATTTT. This translates into CASSPQSQGTDTQYF.

To note about this clone: This sample also contains other DNA sequences that code for the same CDR3. The genes are TRBV19 and TRBJ1-5; possible D gene TRBD1, 5 bases. Per germline, CDR1 LNHDA and CDR2 SQIVND (reference sequence). Trimming took 3 bases from V and 6 from J, leaving 6 bases between them. The CDR3 loop spans 12 amino acids. The CDR3 loop is CASSIGGQPQHF. The DNA of the CDR3 is TGTGCCAGTAGTATCGGGGGTCAGCCCCAGCATTTT.

The chain has TRBV3-1 (or the pseudogene TRBV3-2) and TRBJ1-6; D ambiguous. Germline CDR1 and CDR2: LGHDT and YNNKEL (reference sequence). The CDR3 spans 13 residues. Trimming stripped 3 bases from V and 14 bases from J, with 14 bases between. CDR3 coding DNA: TGTGCCAGCAGCCAGGACCGGGTGCAAGCCCTCCACTTT. Translated: CASSQDRVQALHF.

The chain is built from TRBV2 and TRBJ1-6; D is unclear. The CDR3 loop spans 15 amino acids. Germline CDR1 and CDR2: SNHLY and FYNNEI. V shed 6 bases and J shed 8 bases, with 17 bases lying between them. CDR3 protein: CASSPRSLGDSPLHF. Here the CDR3 DNA reads TGTGCCAGCAGCCCCCGGTCCCTTGGGGATTCACCCCTCCACTTT. Looking up the rest from reference TRBV2 and TRBJ1-6 gives the full variable domain: EPEVTQTPSHQVTQMGQEVILRCVPISNHLYFYWYRQILGQKVEFLVSFYNNEISEKSEIFDDQFSVERPDGSNFTLKIRSTKLEDSAMYFCASSPRSLGDSPLHFGNGTRLTVT.

The chain has TRBV4-3 and TRBJ2-3; 13 bases are shared with TRBD2. Germline V gene sequence: CDR1 LGHNA, CDR2 YSLEER. J gave up 2 bases and V 4 bases, and 3 bases lay outside the gene matches. The CDR3 runs 16 residues. Written as DNA, the CDR3 is TGCGCCAGCAGCCGCGGGACTAGCGGGGACACAGATACGCAGTATTTT. Its translation is CASSRGTSGDTDTQYF.

The gene calls are TRBV28 and TRBJ1-5, with TRBD1 as a possible D gene (6 bases). V gave up 5 bases and J gave up 3 bases, with 17 bases separating them. The CDR3 consists of 16 residues. The germline CDR1 and CDR2 sequences are MDHEN and SYDVKM. CDR3 sequence reads: CASSLYRDRYNQPQHF. The CDR3 DNA follows: TGTGCCAGCAGTCTATACAGGGATAGGTACAATCAGCCCCAGCATTTT.

The rearrangement joins TRBV11-2 to TRBJ1-1; no reliable D call. From germline, CDR1 is SGHAT and CDR2 FQNNGV. CDR3 size: 13 residues. Trimming removed 3 bases from V and 0 bases from J, with 5 bases in between. The CDR3 DNA is TGTGCCAGCAGCTTGACTCTGAACACTGAAGCTTTCTTT. It yields the protein CASSLTLNTEAFF.

The chain has TRBV18 and TRBJ1-4; D call uncertain. There are 13 residues in the CDR3. Trimming took 3 bases from V and 8 from J, leaving 10 bases between them. Germline assignment: CDR1 KGHSH and CDR2 LQKENI. The CDR3 DNA reads TGTGCCAGCTCACCGGGAGTGGCGGAAAAACTGTTTTTT. This translates into CASSPGVAEKLFF.

This clone was detected once. V is TRBV18 and J is TRBJ1-3; a possible D gene is TRBD1 (5 bases). Trimming stripped 4 bases from V and 0 bases from J, with 13 bases between. CDR3 length: 16 residues. Per germline, CDR1 KGHSH and CDR2 LQKENI. Written as DNA, the CDR3 is TGTGCCAGCTCACACTCCGGGACGTACTCTGGAAACACCATATATTTT. Amino acid sequence: CASSHSGTYSGNTIYF.

The gene calls are TRBV7-9 and TRBJ1-2, with TRBD1 matching over 7 bases. Trimming at V came to 5 bases and at J to 4 bases, leaving 7 bases not matched to a gene. The CDR3 runs to 14 residues. Germline V gene lookup returns CDR1 SEHNR and CDR2 FQNEAQ (reference sequence). The CDR3 region is CASSPAGQTYGYTF. The CDR3 DNA reads TGTGCCAGCAGCCCCGCGGGACAGACCTATGGCTACACCTTC.

The rearrangement links TRBV6-2 or TRBV6-3 to TRBJ2-7; either TRBD1 or TRBD2 may fit D (5 bases each). The CDR3 is 16 amino acids. The germline gives CDR1 MNHEY, CDR2 SVGEGT. Trimming took 2 bases from V and 3 from J, leaving 17 bases between them. For the CDR3, the DNA is TGTGCCAGCAGTTACCTTCCGGGACGGACGGTCTACGAGCAGTACTTC. Translating gives CASSYLPGRTVYEQYF.

The chain combines TRBV27 with TRBJ1-1; TRBD1 might be the D (5 bases). V dropped 5 bases and J dropped 0 bases, with 13 bases sitting between them. Looked up from germline, CDR1 is MNHEY and CDR2 is SMNVEV (reference sequence). This CDR3 contains 15 residues. CDR3 sequence (DNA): TGTGCCAGCAGTCCTCAGGGAACCATGAACACTGAAGCTTTCTTT. This translates into CASSPQGTMNTEAFF.

The J gene is TRBJ1-2, the V gene TRBV30; D is uncertain. V shed 3 bases and J shed 4 bases, with 12 bases lying between them. This CDR3 has 13 residues. CDR1 GTSNPN and CDR2 SVGIG come from the germline V gene (reference sequence). The CDR3 DNA is TGTGCCTGGAGGGTCATGGGGAGCTATGGCTACACCTTC. It translates to CAWRVMGSYGYTF.

This sequence joins TRBV2 and TRBJ1-2; 8 bases agree with TRBD1. CDR3 length: 14 amino acids. Trimming cost V 8 bases and J 3 bases; bases outside gene matches: 8. Germline V lookup: CDR1 SNHLY, CDR2 FYNNEI. CDR3 coding DNA: TGTGCCAGCGCCTTAGGACAGGGTCACTATGGCTACACCTTC. This translates into CASALGQGHYGYTF. Using reference TRBV2 and TRBJ1-2 for the parts outside the CDR3, the full variable domain is EPEVTQTPSHQVTQMGQEVILRCVPISNHLYFYWYRQILGQKVEFLVSFYNNEISEKSEIFDDQFSVERPDGSNFTLKIRSTKLEDSAMYFCASALGQGHYGYTFGSGTRLTVV.

The rearrangement uses TRBV28 and TRBJ2-5; D may match TRBD1 or TRBD2 (6 bases each). Trimming pared 5 bases from V and 7 bases from J, leaving 17 bases between. CDR3 length equals 14 residues. Germline CDR1 MDHEN, CDR2 SYDVKM. The CDR3 is CASSDRNREATQYF. The CDR3 DNA sequence: TGTGCCAGCAGTGACCGGAACAGGGAGGCGACCCAGTACTTC.

This chain links TRBV5-1 with TRBJ1-2; tentative D call: TRBD1 (6 bases). CDR1 and CDR2 from the germline V gene are SGHRS and YFSETQ. The CDR3 is made up of 13 amino acids. V dropped 4 bases and J dropped 8 bases, with 15 bases sitting between them. The CDR3 sequence is CASSQTGSEGYTF. DNA of the CDR3: TGCGCCAGCAGCCAAACAGGGTCCGAGGGCTACACCTTC.

Notes on this clone: At one boundary the junction diverges from the germline segment, which might be a read error. At the DNA level, this CDR3 is encoded by other sequences in the same sample as well. CDR3 DNA sequence: TGTGCCAGTAGCTTGGGGGCGGGTCCCAGGGATACGCAGTATTTT. It specifies CASSLGAGPRDTQYF. The chain recombines TRBV5-4 with TRBJ2-3; weak D call: TRBD1 (6 bases). Germline CDR1 SGHNT, CDR2 YYREEE (reference sequence). CDR3 length equals 15 residues.

This clone was seen once. The CDR3 protein is CASRKYEGEKLFF. The CDR3 coding sequence is TGTGCCAGCAGGAAGTACGAAGGCGAAAAACTGTTTTTT. The gene calls are TRBV6-5 and TRBJ1-4; D is undetermined. V shed 6 bases and J shed 8 bases, with 13 bases lying between them. Germline lookup yields CDR1 MNHEY and CDR2 SVGAGI. The CDR3 consists of 13 residues.

V gene TRBV5-1 combines with J gene TRBJ2-7; D is undetermined. Looked up from germline, CDR1 is SGHRS and CDR2 is YFSETQ. CDR3 length: 11 residues. With 3 bases removed from V and 7 bases from J, the gap between germline ends came to 8 bases. Written as DNA, the CDR3 is TGCGCCAGCAGCTCTGGGTTAGAGCAGTACTTC. Amino acid sequence: CASSSGLEQYF. Full variable domain (rest looked up from reference TRBV5-1 and TRBJ2-7): KAGVTQTPRYLIKTRGQQVTLSCSPISGHRSVSWYQQTPGQGLQFLFEYFSETQRNKGNFPGRFSGRQFSNSRSEMNVSTLELGDSALYLCASSSGLEQYFGPGTRLTVT.

CDR3 loop: CASSLGGVSNQPQHF. CDR3 DNA: TGTGCCAGTTCTTTGGGCGGGGTAAGCAATCAGCCCCAGCATTTT. The chain has TRBV7-2 and TRBJ1-5; D call uncertain. Germline lookup yields CDR1 SGHTA and CDR2 FQGNSA. The V and J ends lost 9 bases and 1 base respectively, with 16 bases between them. The CDR3 has 15 residues.

The V call is TRBV23-1, the J call TRBJ1-6, with D hard to call. TRBV23-1 is treated as an ORF (open reading frame) with a function not yet certain. The V gene lost 3 bases and the J gene lost 9 bases, with 18 bases spanning the gap. The CDR3 is 16 amino acids. In DNA, the CDR3 is TGCGCCAGCAGTCATTATTACGCCCGGGAAGGTTCACCCCTCCACTTT. It codes for CASSHYYAREGSPLHF.

The chain has TRBV5-5 and TRBJ2-6; D is undetermined. The germline V and J ends were trimmed by 2 bases and 0 bases, with 18 bases remaining between them. The CDR3 is 19 amino acids. CDR1 and CDR2 (germline): SGHKS, YYEKEE (reference sequence). The CDR3 coding sequence is TGTGCCAGCAGCTTATTCACAGCCCAAGGATACTCTGGGGCCAACGTCCTGACTTTC. This translates into CASSLFTAQGYSGANVLTF.